These 13 T cell receptor beta chains were sequenced from one sample in a study of vaccination and CD4 T cells after COVID-19. Antigens for these TCRs are unknown. Cultured CD4+ T cell DNA was sequenced using the Oncomine TCR Beta short-read assay. TCRdb re-called the PCR reads through MiXCR, storing one row per CDR3 protein. The sample lists 15,000 to 20,000 distinct CDR3 sequences; around 50% were seen once. The time point: late sampling 161 to 241 days after vaccination in three convalescent patients. The sample's treatment: approximately 9-day PBMC culture with coronavirus spike peptide pools or control peptides (ViraFEST assay). The material sequenced was CD4+ T cells from blood, cultured in vitro, taken about 7 months after SARS-CoV-2 vaccination. Source of these receptors: a human donor who had recovered from COVID-19.

V gene TRBV20-1 combines with J gene TRBJ1-1; unclear D gene. With 6 bases removed from V and 0 bases from J, the gap between germline ends came to 11 bases. Germline V lookup: CDR1 DFQATT, CDR2 SNEGSKA (reference sequence). CDR3 length: 13 residues. CDR3 in amino acids: CSAPVYMNTEAFF. The DNA of the CDR3 is TGCAGTGCCCCAGTCTATATGAACACTGAAGCTTTCTTT.

The chain joins TRBV20-1 to TRBJ2-3, with 7 bases identical to TRBD1. V lost 3 bases and J lost 4; bases outside the gene matches: 1. CDR1 is DFQATT and CDR2 is SNEGSKA in the germline V gene (reference sequence). This CDR3 comprises 12 residues. The CDR3 is CSARQGADTQYF. In DNA form, the CDR3 reads TGCAGTGCTAGGCAGGGGGCAGATACGCAGTATTTT.

The chain has TRBV28 and TRBJ1-2, with a possible D match to TRBD1 (5 bases). The V and J ends lost 3 bases and 2 bases respectively, with 10 bases between them. CDR1 MDHEN and CDR2 SYDVKM come from the germline V gene. The CDR3 contains 14 residues. CDR3 sequence (DNA): TGTGCCAGCAGTTTTCTGGGGCCGAACTATGGCTACACCTTC. This encodes CASSFLGPNYGYTF.

The chain employs TRBV2 and TRBJ2-7, with 7 bases aligning to TRBD2. Germline V gene data show CDR1 as SNHLY and CDR2 as FYNNEI. V gave up 2 bases and J gave up 2 bases; unmatched junction bases: 3. This CDR3 has 14 residues. CDR3 region: CASSEPRGAYEQYF. DNA for the CDR3: TGTGCCAGCAGTGAACCCCGGGGGGCCTACGAGCAGTACTTC.

This sequence joins TRBV6-1 and TRBJ2-3; maybe TRBD1 (6 bases). CDR3 length: 14 amino acids. V lost 7 bases and J 2 bases, leaving 13 bases between the germline ends. Germline assignment: CDR1 MNHNS and CDR2 SASEGT. CDR3 coding DNA: TGTGCCAGCACCACGTGGGACACCACAGATACGCAGTATTTT. As protein: CASTTWDTTDTQYF.

This chain uses TRBV20-1 with TRBJ1-1, with D unresolved. Deletions cut 0 bases from V and 8 bases from J, with 19 bases between. The germline V gene encodes CDR1 DFQATT and CDR2 SNEGSKA (reference sequence). This CDR3 comprises 15 residues. Written as DNA, the CDR3 is TGCAGTGCTAGAGATCAAACACGGGCGCGTAGCGAAGCTTTCTTT. Protein product: CSARDQTRARSEAFF.

The chain employs TRBV5-1 and TRBJ2-6; possibly TRBD2 for D (5 bases). The CDR3 consists of 15 residues. V shed 4 bases and J shed 2 bases, with 10 bases lying between them. CDR1 is SGHRS and CDR2 is YFSETQ in the germline V gene. The CDR3 DNA is TGCGCCAGCAGCCCGAACGGGGCTGGGGCCAACGTCCTGACTTTC. Its translation: CASSPNGAGANVLTF.

The CDR3 sequence is CASSTLREGGYTF. For the CDR3, the DNA is TGTGCCAGCAGCACGCTCCGGGAAGGTGGCTACACCTTC. This chain uses TRBV7-9 with TRBJ1-2; the D is unclear. CDR1 is SEHNR, CDR2 FQNEAQ, per germline (reference sequence). This CDR3 is built from 13 residues. V was pared by 5 bases and J by 7 bases, with 14 bases between.

This chain joins TRBV27 and TRBJ1-2; D gene ambiguous. The germline gives CDR1 MNHEY, CDR2 SMNVEV (reference sequence). The CDR3 is 16 amino acids. V was clipped by 6 bases and J by 7 bases, with 24 bases between them. CDR3 sequence: CASSTRLGELWSGYTF. The DNA of the CDR3 is TGTGCCAGCAGCACCCGCCTCGGGGAACTGTGGAGTGGCTACACCTTC.

The rearrangement links TRBV28 to TRBJ2-5; D is unresolved. This CDR3 is built from 15 residues. Trimming shortened V by 4 bases and J by 3 bases, and 15 bases separated the two germline ends. CDR1 and CDR2 from the germline V gene are MDHEN and SYDVKM. CDR3 loop: CASSSGFVGKETQYF. The CDR3, as DNA: TGTGCCAGCAGTTCAGGCTTTGTGGGCAAAGAGACCCAGTACTTC.

The V call is TRBV11-3, the J call TRBJ2-1, with TRBD2 matching 12 bases. CDR3 length equals 15 residues. Germline CDR1 reads SGHNT; CDR2 reads YENEEA. J was trimmed by 7 bases and V by 3 bases; bases with no gene match: 4. The CDR3 sequence is CASSLALAGGNEQFF. The CDR3 nucleotides read TGTGCCAGCAGCTTGGCTCTAGCGGGAGGGAATGAGCAGTTCTTC.

This clonotype was detected only a few times. The V gene is TRBV20-1, the J gene TRBJ2-3; weak D call: TRBD2 (6 bases). The CDR3 is 13 residues long. V lost 3 bases and J 6 bases, leaving 13 bases between the germline ends. Per the germline V gene, CDR1 is DFQATT and CDR2 is SNEGSKA (reference sequence). The CDR3 DNA reads TGCAGTGCTAGTGCCGGGAGCGCGGATACGCAGTATTTT. It encodes CSASAGSADTQYF.

The V and J genes are TRBV6-2 or TRBV6-3 and TRBJ2-7; D is tentatively TRBD1 or TRBD2 (5 bases each). Germline loops: CDR1 MNHEY, CDR2 SVGEGT. V lost 2 bases, J lost 4 bases, and 12 bases lay in between. This CDR3 comprises 14 residues. The CDR3 loop reads CASSYAGGDYEQYF. The CDR3 coding sequence is TGTGCCAGCAGTTACGCTGGGGGAGATTACGAGCAGTACTTC.